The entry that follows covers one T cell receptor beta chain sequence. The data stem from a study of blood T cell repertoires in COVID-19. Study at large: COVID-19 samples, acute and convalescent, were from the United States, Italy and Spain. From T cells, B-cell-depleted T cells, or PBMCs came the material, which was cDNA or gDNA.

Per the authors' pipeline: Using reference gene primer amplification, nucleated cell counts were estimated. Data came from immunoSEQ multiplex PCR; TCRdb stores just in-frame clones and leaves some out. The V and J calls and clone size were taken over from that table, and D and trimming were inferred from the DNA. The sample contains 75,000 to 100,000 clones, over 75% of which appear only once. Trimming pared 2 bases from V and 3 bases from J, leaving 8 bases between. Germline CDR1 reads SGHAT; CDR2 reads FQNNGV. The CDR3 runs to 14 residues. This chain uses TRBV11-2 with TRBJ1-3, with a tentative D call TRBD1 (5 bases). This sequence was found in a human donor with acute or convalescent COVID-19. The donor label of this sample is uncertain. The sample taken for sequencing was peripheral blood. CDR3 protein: CASSLPTDGNTIYF. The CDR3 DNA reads TGTGCCAGCAGCTTACCGACAGATGGAAACACCATATATTTT.